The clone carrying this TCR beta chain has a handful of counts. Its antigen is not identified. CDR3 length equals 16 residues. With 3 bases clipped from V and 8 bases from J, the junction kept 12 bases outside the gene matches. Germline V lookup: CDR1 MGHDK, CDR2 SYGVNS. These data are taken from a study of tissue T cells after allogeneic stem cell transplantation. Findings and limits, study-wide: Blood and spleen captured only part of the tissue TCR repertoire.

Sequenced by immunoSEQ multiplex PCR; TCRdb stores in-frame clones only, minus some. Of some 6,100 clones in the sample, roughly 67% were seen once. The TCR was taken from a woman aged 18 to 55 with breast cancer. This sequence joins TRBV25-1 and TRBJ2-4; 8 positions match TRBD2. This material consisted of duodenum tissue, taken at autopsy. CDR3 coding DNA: TGTGCCAGCAGTGACGGTAGGACTAGCTTTGAGGACATTCAGTACTTC. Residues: CASSDGRTSFEDIQYF.